This TCR beta chain is drawn from a study of T cells after yellow fever vaccination. Overall study: In the case of low-cell-number fractions, SMART-Seq v4 Ultra Low Input was used for preparation. Overall study findings and caveats: Highly abundant clonotypes carried over from the bulk population could end up in FACS-sorted repertoires as contaminants. There was a small share of clonotypes that showed up in both the CD4 and CD8 compartments.

This clonotype was picked up a small number of times. Its specificity is not known. This CDR3 has 15 amino acids. V dropped 11 bases and J dropped 5; count of bases not matched to a gene: 15. The germline CDR1 and CDR2 sequences are SEHNR and FQNEAQ (reference sequence). TCRdb reprocessed the 5' RACE reads via MiXCR and lists one record per CDR3 protein. This table has hundreds of thousands of distinct CDR3 sequences, around 12% appearing once. The input for sequencing was PBMCs, taken on the day of the yellow fever booster vaccination. The chain employs TRBV7-9 and TRBJ1-5, with TRBD1 matching 7 bases. This sequence was found in a man aged 25-45 years who received the YFV17D yellow fever vaccine. CDR3 DNA sequence: TGTGCCCCCACTAGCCCCGGGACAGCTTATCAGCCCCAGCATTTT. Translation: CAPTSPGTAYQPQHF. Full variable domain (missing parts from reference TRBV7-9 and TRBJ1-5): DTGVSQNPRHKITKRGQNVTFRCDPISEHNRLYWYRQTLGQGPEFLTYFQNEAQLEKSRLLSDRFSAERPKGSFSTLEIQRTEQGDSAMYLCAPTSPGTAYQPQHFGDGTRLSIL.